This T cell receptor beta chain stems from a study of beta chain features in type 1 diabetes. On the study more broadly: Patient and healthy donor groups were alike in age, gender and cell yields.

This clone was picked up a small number of times. Its antigen is currently unknown. Of the isolated RNA, all was reverse transcribed, and so the sequenced material was expressed TCRB transcripts. Sequencing was performed with immunoSEQ multiplex PCR; in TCRdb, only in-frame clones are kept and a portion is missing. The profile shows some 280,000 clones, more than 13% of them singletons. Study-wide points: For TCRB rearrangement, an influence of HLA type remained unresolved here. Shorter TCRB CDR3s, moderately but significantly so, marked every one of the four CD4+ subsets in Type 1 diabetes patients.

There was one heparinised blood draw per donor, averaging about 116 mL. CD45RO/CCR7/CD25/CD127/CD95/CD27 staining was used to isolate CD4+ naive, central memory, regulatory and stem cell-like memory cells by sorting. Germline-derived CDR1 and CDR2 are MDHEN and SYDVKM. V lost 6 bases, J lost 4 bases, and 5 bases stayed unmatched. The CDR3 contains 13 residues. The TCR sequence derives from a man between 25 and 39 years old with type 1 diabetes. The chain uses TRBV28 and TRBJ1-2; 7 bases map to TRBD1. Specimen: naive CD4+ T cells from blood. The CDR3 bases are TGTGCCAGCAGCCTGGGACAGCTCTATGGCTACACCTTC. As protein: CASSLGQLYGYTF.